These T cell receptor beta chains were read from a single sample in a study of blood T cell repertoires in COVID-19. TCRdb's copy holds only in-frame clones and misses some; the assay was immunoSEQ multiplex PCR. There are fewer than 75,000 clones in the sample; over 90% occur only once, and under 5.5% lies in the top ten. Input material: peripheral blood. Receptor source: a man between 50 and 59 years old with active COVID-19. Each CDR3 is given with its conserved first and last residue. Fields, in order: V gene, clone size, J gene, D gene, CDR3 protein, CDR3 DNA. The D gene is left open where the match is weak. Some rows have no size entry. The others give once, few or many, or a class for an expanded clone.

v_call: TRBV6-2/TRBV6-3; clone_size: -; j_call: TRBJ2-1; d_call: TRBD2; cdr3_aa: CASSRGLAGSGEQFF; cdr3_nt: TGTGCCAGCAGTAGGGGACTAGCGGGCAGCGGTGAGCAGTTCTTC
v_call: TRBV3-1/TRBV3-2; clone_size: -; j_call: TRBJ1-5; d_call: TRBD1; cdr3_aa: CASSGGGRQPQHF; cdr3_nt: TGTGCCAGCAGCGGAGGGGGCAGGCAGCCCCAGCATTTT
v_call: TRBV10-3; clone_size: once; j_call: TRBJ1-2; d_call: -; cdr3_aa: CAISAMTGSNYGYTF; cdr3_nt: TGTGCCATCAGTGCTATGACAGGTTCTAACTATGGCTACACCTTC
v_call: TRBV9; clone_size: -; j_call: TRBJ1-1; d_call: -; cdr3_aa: CASSGQLNTEAFF; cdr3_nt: TGTGCCAGCAGCGGACAGTTGAACACTGAAGCTTTCTTT
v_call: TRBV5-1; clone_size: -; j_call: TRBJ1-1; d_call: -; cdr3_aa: CASSPQPNTEAFF; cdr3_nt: TGCGCCAGCAGCCCACAACCGAACACTGAAGCTTTCTTT
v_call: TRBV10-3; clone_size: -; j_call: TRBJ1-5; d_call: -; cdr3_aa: CAIGEDLMGNQPQHF; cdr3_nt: TGTGCCATCGGGGAGGACCTGATGGGCAATCAGCCCCAGCATTTT
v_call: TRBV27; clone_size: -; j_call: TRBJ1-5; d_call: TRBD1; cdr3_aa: CASSADRGQPQHF; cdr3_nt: TGTGCCAGCAGTGCCGACAGGGGGCAGCCCCAGCATTTT
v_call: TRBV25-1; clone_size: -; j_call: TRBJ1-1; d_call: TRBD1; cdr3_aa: CASSLTGFDTEAFF; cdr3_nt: TGTGCCAGCAGCCTGACAGGGTTTGACACTGAAGCTTTCTTT
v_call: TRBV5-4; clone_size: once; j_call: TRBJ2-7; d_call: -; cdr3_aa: CASSLRAGSDEQYF; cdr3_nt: TGTGCCAGCAGCTTAAGGGCAGGGTCGGACGAGCAGTACTTC
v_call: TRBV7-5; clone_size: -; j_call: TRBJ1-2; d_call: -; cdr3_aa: CVRRGGRGGGYTF; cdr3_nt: TGTGTCAGAAGAGGTGGCAGGGGTGGTGGCTACACCTTC
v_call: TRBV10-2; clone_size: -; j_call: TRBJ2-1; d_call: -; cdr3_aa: CAARTTPRDEQFF; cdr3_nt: TGCGCCGCCCGGACAACTCCAAGGGATGAGCAGTTCTTC
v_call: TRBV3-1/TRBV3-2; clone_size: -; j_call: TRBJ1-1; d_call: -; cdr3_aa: CASSQKHGYTEAFF; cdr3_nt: TGTGCCAGCAGCCAAAAACATGGTTACACTGAAGCTTTCTTT
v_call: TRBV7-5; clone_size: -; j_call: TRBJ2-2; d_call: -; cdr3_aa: CARSLGSPRDRNTGELFF; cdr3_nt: TGTGCCAGAAGCTTAGGAAGCCCTCGGGACAGGAACACCGGGGAGCTGTTTTTT
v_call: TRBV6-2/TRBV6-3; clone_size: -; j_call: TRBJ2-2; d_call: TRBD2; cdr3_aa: CASSPGGLVRGTGELFF; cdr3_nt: TGTGCCAGCAGCCCGGGAGGACTAGTTCGAGGTACCGGGGAGCTGTTTTTT
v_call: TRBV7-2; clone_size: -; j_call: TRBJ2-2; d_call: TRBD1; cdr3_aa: CASSLRQGATGELFF; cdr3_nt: TGTGCCAGCAGTTTGCGACAGGGTGCCACCGGGGAGCTGTTTTTT
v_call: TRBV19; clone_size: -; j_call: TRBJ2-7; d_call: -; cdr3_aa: CASSVKFGYEQYF; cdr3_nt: TGTGCCAGTAGTGTTAAATTCGGGTACGAGCAGTACTTC
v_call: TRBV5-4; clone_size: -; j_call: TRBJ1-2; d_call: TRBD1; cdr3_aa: CASKGGSWTGVSNYGYTF; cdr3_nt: TGTGCCAGCAAGGGGGGTAGTTGGACAGGGGTGTCTAACTATGGCTACACCTTC
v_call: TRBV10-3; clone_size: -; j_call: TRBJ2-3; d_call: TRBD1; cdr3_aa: CAIMSGQGARASTDTQYF; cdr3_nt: TGTGCCATCATGTCGGGACAGGGGGCTCGTGCTAGCACAGATACGCAGTATTTT
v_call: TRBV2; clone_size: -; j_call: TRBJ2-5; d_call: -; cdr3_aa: CASSESAGQETQYF; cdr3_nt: TGTGCCAGCAGTGAATCTGCAGGGCAAGAGACCCAGTACTTC
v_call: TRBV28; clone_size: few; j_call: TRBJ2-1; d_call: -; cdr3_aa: CASTLQGRDEQFF; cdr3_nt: TGTGCCAGCACCTTACAGGGTCGGGATGAGCAGTTCTTC
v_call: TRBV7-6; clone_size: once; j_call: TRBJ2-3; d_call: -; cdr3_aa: CASSSGPGLRTDTQYF; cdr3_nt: TGTGCCAGCAGCTCGGGGCCGGGACTGCGCACAGATACGCAGTATTTT
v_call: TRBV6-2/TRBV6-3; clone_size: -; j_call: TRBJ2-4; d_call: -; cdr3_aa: CASSSPVPKNIQYF; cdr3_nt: TGTGCCAGCAGTTCTCCGGTCCCAAAAAACATTCAGTACTTC
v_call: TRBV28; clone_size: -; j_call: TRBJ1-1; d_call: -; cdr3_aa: CASSLPWSTEAFF; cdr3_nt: TGTGCCAGCAGCCTGCCGTGGAGCACTGAAGCTTTCTTT
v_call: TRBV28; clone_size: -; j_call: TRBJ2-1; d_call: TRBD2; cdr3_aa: CASSSPLAVYNEQFF; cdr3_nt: TGTGCCAGCAGTTCCCCTCTAGCGGTCTACAATGAGCAGTTCTTC
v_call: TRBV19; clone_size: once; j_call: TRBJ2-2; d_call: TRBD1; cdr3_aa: CASSRAQGAVGELFF; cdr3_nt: TGTGCCAGTAGTAGAGCACAGGGGGCGGTCGGGGAGCTGTTTTTT
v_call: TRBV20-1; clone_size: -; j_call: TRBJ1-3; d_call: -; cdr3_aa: CSASLGNTIYF; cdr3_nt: TGCAGTGCTAGTCTGGGAAACACCATATATTTT
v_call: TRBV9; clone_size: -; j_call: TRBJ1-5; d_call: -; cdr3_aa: CASSPHVGEPQHF; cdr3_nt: TGTGCCAGCAGCCCTCACGTAGGAGAGCCCCAGCATTTT
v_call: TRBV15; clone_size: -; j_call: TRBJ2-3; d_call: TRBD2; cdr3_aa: CATSTDEGLAGGDTQYF; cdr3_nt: TGTGCCACCAGCACCGACGAGGGACTAGCGGGAGGGGATACGCAGTATTTT
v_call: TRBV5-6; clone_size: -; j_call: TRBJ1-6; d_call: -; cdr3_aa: CASSRGLGNSPLHF; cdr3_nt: TGTGCCAGCAGCAGGGGACTGGGGAATTCACCCCTCCACTTT
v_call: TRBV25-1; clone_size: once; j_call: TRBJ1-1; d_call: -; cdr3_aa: CASSARQMNTEAFF; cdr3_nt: TGTGCCAGCAGTGCCCGACAGATGAACACTGAAGCTTTCTTT
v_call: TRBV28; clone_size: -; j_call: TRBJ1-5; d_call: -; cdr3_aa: CASSSRGGDGTQHF; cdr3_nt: TGTGCCAGCAGTTCCCGCGGAGGGGACGGGACCCAGCATTTT
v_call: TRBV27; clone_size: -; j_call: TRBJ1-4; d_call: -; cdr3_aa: CASSFSGGGEKLFF; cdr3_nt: TGTGCCAGCAGTTTTTCGGGGGGTGGTGAAAAACTGTTTTTT
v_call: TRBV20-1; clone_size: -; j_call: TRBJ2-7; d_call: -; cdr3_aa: CSAPRRTEQYF; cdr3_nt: TGCAGTGCCCCGAGGAGGACCGAGCAGTACTTC
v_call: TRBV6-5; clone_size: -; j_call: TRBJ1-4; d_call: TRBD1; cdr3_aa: CASKPGTGGEKLFF; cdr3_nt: TGTGCCAGCAAACCCGGGACAGGGGGGGAAAAACTGTTTTTT
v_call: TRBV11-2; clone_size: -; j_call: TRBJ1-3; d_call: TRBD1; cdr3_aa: CASSFNLRDRVGNTIYF; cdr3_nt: TGTGCCAGCAGCTTTAATCTCCGGGACAGGGTGGGAAACACCATATATTTT
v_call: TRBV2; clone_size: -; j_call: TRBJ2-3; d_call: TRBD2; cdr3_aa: CASKERERSTDTQYF; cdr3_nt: TGTGCCAGCAAGGAGCGGGAGAGAAGCACAGATACGCAGTATTTT
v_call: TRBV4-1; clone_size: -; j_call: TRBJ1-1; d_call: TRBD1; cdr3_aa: CASRDRDSVWNTEAFF; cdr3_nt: TGCGCCAGCAGGGACCGGGACAGCGTCTGGAACACTGAAGCTTTCTTT